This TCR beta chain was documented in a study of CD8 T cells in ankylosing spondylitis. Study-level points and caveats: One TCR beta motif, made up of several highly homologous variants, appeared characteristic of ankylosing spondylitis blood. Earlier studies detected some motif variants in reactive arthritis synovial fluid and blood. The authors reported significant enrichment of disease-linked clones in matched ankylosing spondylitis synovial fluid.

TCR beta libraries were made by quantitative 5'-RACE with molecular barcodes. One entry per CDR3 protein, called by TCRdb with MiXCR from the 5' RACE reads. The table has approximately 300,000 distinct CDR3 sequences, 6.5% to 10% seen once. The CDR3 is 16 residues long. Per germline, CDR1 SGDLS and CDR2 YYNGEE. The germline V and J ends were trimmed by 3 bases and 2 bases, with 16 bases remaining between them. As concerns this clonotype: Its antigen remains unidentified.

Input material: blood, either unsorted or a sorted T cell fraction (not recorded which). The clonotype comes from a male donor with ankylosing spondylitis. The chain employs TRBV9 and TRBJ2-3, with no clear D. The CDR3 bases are TGTGCCAGCAGCGGGAAAGGTGGGCGACACACAGATACGCAGTATTTT. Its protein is CASSGKGGRHTDTQYF.